The clone carrying this T cell receptor (beta chain) was found many times. The antigen is undetermined. These data originate in a study of T cell repertoires in cytomegalovirus infection. Study in general: Indications of both CMV infection and matching HLA type were provided by public TCR beta signatures.

Trimming at V came to 3 bases and at J to 2 bases, leaving 3 bases not matched to a gene. This CDR3 spans 14 amino acids. Germline CDR1 is MDHEN and CDR2 is SYDVKM. Via MiXCR, TCRdb re-called the reads, giving one row per CDR3 protein. The table has under 200,000 distinct CDR3 sequences, less than 9.5% seen once. Whole-study findings and limits: Across the ex vivo response, the dominant clonotypes were HLA-C-restricted CMV-specific TCR beta clonotypes. Summed frequency of shared TCR beta families picked out CMV carriers who also had the relevant HLA.

The TCR sequence derives from a human donor in good health (CMV status not recorded). Some clones in this sample may be carry-over from other donors' samples. Sample: PBMCs. V and J are TRBV28 and TRBJ2-5, with 7 bases that match TRBD1. The CDR3 spells CASSFRGQQETQYF. The CDR3, as DNA: TGTGCCAGCAGTTTCAGGGGACAGCAAGAGACCCAGTACTTC. Supplemented by reference TRBV28 and TRBJ2-5, the full variable domain reads DVKVTQSSRYLVKRTGEKVFLECVQDMDHENMFWYRQDPGLGLRLIYFSYDVKMKEKGDIPEGYSVSREKKERFSLILESASTNQTSMYLCASSFRGQQETQYFGPGTRLLVL.